Presented here are 13 T cell receptor beta chains from one specimen sequenced in a study of blood T cell repertoires in COVID-19. Some clones are missing from TCRdb's copy, which holds only in-frame ones; the method was immunoSEQ multiplex PCR. The sample shows approximately 210,000 clones, around 82% of them seen only once. Sequenced material: peripheral blood. These receptors all stem from a man aged 45-60 years with active or convalescent COVID-19.

The chain joins TRBV10-3 to TRBJ1-1; perhaps TRBD1 as D (5 bases). With 4 bases removed from V and 4 bases from J, the gap between germline ends came to 13 bases. CDR1 is ENHRY, CDR2 SYGVKD, per germline. The CDR3 runs 14 residues. CDR3 amino acids: CAISGGDVGTEAFF. The CDR3 DNA is TGTGCCATCAGTGGGGGGGATGTGGGCACTGAAGCTTTCTTT.

This clone was observed once. V is TRBV19 and J is TRBJ1-3, with unresolved D. The CDR3 length is 14 residues. Germline CDR1 is LNHDA and CDR2 is SQIVND (reference sequence). V lost 3 bases and J lost 0, with 6 bases in between. The CDR3: CASSMQDSGNTIYF. The CDR3, as DNA: TGTGCCAGTAGTATGCAGGACTCTGGAAACACCATATATTTT.

The V call is TRBV19, the J call TRBJ1-4; D is ambiguous. CDR3 length: 17 residues. Germline-derived CDR1 and CDR2 are LNHDA and SQIVND (reference sequence). The V end was cut by 4 bases, the J end by 0 bases, with 15 bases between. CDR3 nucleotide sequence: TGTGCCAGTAGTACCAGGACCGGAGCGGCAACTAATGAAAAACTGTTTTTT. Protein sequence: CASSTRTGAATNEKLFF.

V usage is TRBV24-1 and J usage is TRBJ1-6, with D possibly TRBD1 on 6 matching bases. The germline V and J ends were trimmed by 9 bases and 14 bases, with 13 bases remaining between them. The length of the CDR3 is 11 residues. Germline V gene lookup returns CDR1 KGHDR and CDR2 SFDVKD. This chain's CDR3 is CATEGGQALHF. CDR3 bases: TGTGCCACCGAAGGGGGACAAGCCCTCCACTTT.

The rearrangement uses TRBV19 and TRBJ2-4; D not certain. Germline V gives CDR1 LNHDA, CDR2 SQIVND (reference sequence). This CDR3 spans 14 amino acids. Deletions cut 6 bases from V and 8 bases from J, with 17 bases between. The CDR3: CASSPITDKDIQYF. The DNA for the CDR3 is TGTGCCAGTAGCCCGATTACAGATAAGGACATTCAGTACTTC.

The V call is TRBV28, the J call TRBJ1-6; D unresolved. The CDR3 has 13 residues. Germline V gene lookup returns CDR1 MDHEN and CDR2 SYDVKM. V shed 6 bases and J shed 3 bases, with 6 bases lying between them. This CDR3 is CASSRDYNSPLHF. The DNA for the CDR3 is TGTGCCAGCAGCCGGGACTATAATTCACCCCTCCACTTT.

For the CDR3, the DNA is TGTGCCAGCAGCGTTTCAGGACAGGCGACCCGTACCGGGGAGCTGTTTTTT. It yields the protein CASSVSGQATRTGELFF. The J gene is TRBJ2-2, the V gene TRBV9; 7 positions match TRBD1. This CDR3 contains 17 residues. Germline CDR1 and CDR2: SGDLS and YYNGEE. V shed 2 bases, J shed 5 bases, and the junction held 12 bases outside the gene matches.

J is TRBJ2-7 and V is TRBV27; D might be TRBD2 (6 bases). Germline CDR1 and CDR2: MNHEY and SMNVEV (reference sequence). The CDR3 contains 13 residues. With 6 bases removed from V and 6 bases from J, the gap between germline ends came to 15 bases. DNA of the CDR3: TGTGCCAGCAGGTATAACCGGAGGGGCGAGCAGTACTTC. Amino acid sequence: CASRYNRRGEQYF.

The table lists this clone with a count of one. The V call is TRBV5-6, the J call TRBJ1-2; D ambiguous. The CDR3 has 14 amino acids. V lost 2 bases and J 0 bases, leaving 8 bases between the germline ends. The germline gives CDR1 SGHDT, CDR2 YYEEEE. In DNA, the CDR3 is TGTGCCAGCAGCTTACTGGAGTCTAACTATGGCTACACCTTC. Protein: CASSLLESNYGYTF.

The rearrangement links TRBV27 to TRBJ1-6, with D unresolved. The CDR3 runs 12 residues. From germline, CDR1 is MNHEY and CDR2 SMNVEV (reference sequence). The V end was cut by 2 bases, the J end by 9 bases, with 5 bases between. In DNA, the CDR3 is TGTGCCAGCAGTTTACGGTCTTCACCCCTCCACTTT. Protein product: CASSLRSSPLHF.

The genes are TRBV7-3 and TRBJ1-6; 8 nucleotides match TRBD1. This CDR3 is built from 15 residues. The V gene's germline CDR1 is SGHTA and CDR2 FQGTGA. V was clipped by 5 bases and J by 3 bases; unmatched bases: 3. This CDR3 is CASSLGTGYNSPLHF. The CDR3 DNA sequence: TGTGCCAGCAGCCTAGGGACAGGCTATAATTCACCCCTCCACTTT.

This chain joins TRBV19 and TRBJ1-2; the match to TRBD1 covers 7 bases. Germline V gives CDR1 LNHDA, CDR2 SQIVND (reference sequence). CDR3 size: 16 residues. After removal of 6 bases from V and 1 base from J, the junction contained 11 bases not matched to a gene. CDR3 in DNA: TGTGCCAGTAGGCGACAGGGCATGGGGGATAACTATGGCTACACCTTC. Translation gives CASRRQGMGDNYGYTF.

This chain uses TRBV2 with TRBJ2-2; 13 bases line up with TRBD2. This CDR3 is 19 amino acids long. Germline CDR1 reads SNHLY; CDR2 reads FYNNEI. Trimming at V came to 3 bases and at J to 6 bases, leaving 13 bases not matched to a gene. The CDR3 sequence: CASSDELAGGPLHSGELFF. The CDR3, as DNA: TGTGCCAGCAGTGACGAACTAGCGGGAGGGCCGCTTCACTCCGGGGAGCTGTTTTTT.